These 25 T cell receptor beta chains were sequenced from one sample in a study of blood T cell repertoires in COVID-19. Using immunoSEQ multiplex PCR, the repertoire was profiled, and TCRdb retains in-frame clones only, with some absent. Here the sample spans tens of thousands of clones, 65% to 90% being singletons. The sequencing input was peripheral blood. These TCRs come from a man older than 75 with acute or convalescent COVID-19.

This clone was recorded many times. CDR3 sequence reads: CAWTGDSYGYTF. The DNA for the CDR3 is TGTGCCTGGACAGGGGACAGCTATGGCTACACCTTC. The rearrangement uses TRBV30 and TRBJ1-2; TRBD1 aligns across 7 bases. J gave up 4 bases and V 4 bases, and 3 bases lay outside the gene matches. From germline, CDR1 is GTSNPN and CDR2 SVGIG (reference sequence). This CDR3 has 12 amino acids.

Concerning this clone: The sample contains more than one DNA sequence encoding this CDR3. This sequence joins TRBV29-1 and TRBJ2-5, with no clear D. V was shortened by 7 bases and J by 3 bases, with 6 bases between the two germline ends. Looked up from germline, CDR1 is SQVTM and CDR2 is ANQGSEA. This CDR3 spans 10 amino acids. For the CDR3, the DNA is TGCAGCGCCGGAGAAGAGACCCAGTACTTC. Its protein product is CSAGEETQYF.

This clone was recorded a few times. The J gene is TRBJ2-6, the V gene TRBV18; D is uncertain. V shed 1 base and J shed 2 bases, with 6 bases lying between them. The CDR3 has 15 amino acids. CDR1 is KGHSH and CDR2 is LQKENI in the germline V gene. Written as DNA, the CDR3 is TGTGCCAGCTCACCACGCCAGACTGGGGCCAACGTCCTGACTTTC. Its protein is CASSPRQTGANVLTF. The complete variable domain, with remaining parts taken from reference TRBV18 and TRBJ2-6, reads NAGVMQNPRHLVRRRGQEARLRCSPMKGHSHVYWYRQLPEEGLKFMVYLQKENIIDESGMPKERFSAEFPKEGPSILRIQQVVRGDSAAYFCASSPRQTGANVLTFGAGSRLTVL.

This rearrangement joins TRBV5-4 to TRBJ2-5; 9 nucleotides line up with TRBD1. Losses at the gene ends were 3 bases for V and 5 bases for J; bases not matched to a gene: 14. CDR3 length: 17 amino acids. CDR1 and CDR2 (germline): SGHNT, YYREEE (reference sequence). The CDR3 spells CASSSLIGTGIEETQYF. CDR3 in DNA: TGTGCCAGCAGCTCTTTAATCGGGACAGGGATAGAGGAGACCCAGTACTTC.

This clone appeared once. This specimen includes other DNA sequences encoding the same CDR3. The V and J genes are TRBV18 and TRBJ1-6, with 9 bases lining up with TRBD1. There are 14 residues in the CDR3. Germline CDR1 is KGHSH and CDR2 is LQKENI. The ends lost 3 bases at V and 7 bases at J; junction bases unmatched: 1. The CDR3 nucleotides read TGTGCCAGCTCACCCGGGACAGGGAATTCACCCCTCCACTTT. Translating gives CASSPGTGNSPLHF.

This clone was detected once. CDR3 residues: CASSLLLSMSSYNEQFF. The CDR3 coding sequence is TGTGCCAGCAGCTTGCTGCTTTCTATGAGCTCCTACAATGAGCAGTTCTTC. This rearrangement joins TRBV5-4 to TRBJ2-1; D uncertain. The CDR3 runs to 17 residues. V lost 1 base to trimming and J lost 0 bases, with 14 bases between them. CDR1 and CDR2 (germline): SGHNT, YYREEE (reference sequence).

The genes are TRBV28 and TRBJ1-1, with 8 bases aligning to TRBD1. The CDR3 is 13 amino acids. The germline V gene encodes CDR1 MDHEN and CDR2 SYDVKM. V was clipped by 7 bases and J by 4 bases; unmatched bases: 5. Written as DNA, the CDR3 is TGTGCCAGCAAGTCGGGACAGGTCACTGAAGCTTTCTTT. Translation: CASKSGQVTEAFF. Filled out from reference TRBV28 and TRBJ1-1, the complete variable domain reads DVKVTQSSRYLVKRTGEKVFLECVQDMDHENMFWYRQDPGLGLRLIYFSYDVKMKEKGDIPEGYSVSREKKERFSLILESASTNQTSMYLCASKSGQVTEAFFGQGTRLTVV.

The CDR3 DNA reads TGTGCCAGTAGTCGGGCGGAGGGGGCCACTGAAGCTTTCTTT. This sequence encodes CASSRAEGATEAFF. The gene calls are TRBV19 and TRBJ1-1, with 7 bases lining up with TRBD1. Germline trimming cut 5 bases from V and 4 bases from J; bases unmatched to any gene: 7. Germline CDR1 reads LNHDA; CDR2 reads SQIVND (reference sequence). This CDR3 region has 14 residues.

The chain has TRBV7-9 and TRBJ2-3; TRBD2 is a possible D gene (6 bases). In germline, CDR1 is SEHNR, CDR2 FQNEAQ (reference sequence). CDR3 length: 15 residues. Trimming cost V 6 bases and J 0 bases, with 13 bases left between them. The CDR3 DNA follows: TGTGCCAGCAGTCGTCTAGCGTCTAGCACAGATACGCAGTATTTT. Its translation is CASSRLASSTDTQYF. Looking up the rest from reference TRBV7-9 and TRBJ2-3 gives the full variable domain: DTGVSQNPRHKITKRGQNVTFRCDPISEHNRLYWYRQTLGQGPEFLTYFQNEAQLEKSRLLSDRFSAERPKGSFSTLEIQRTEQGDSAMYLCASSRLASSTDTQYFGPGTRLTVL.

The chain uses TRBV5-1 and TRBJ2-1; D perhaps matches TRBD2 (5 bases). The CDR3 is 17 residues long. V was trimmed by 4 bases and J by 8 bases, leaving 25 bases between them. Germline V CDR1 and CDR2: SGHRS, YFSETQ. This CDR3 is CASSPGPWAGLGYEQFF. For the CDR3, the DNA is TGCGCCAGCAGCCCGGGTCCCTGGGCGGGCCTCGGATATGAGCAGTTCTTC.

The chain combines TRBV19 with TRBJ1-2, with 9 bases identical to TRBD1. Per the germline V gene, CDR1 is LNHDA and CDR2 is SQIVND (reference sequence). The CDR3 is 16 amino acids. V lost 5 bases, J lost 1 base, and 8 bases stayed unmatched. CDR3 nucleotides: TGTGCCAGTAGTCCTCGCCGGGACAGGGTTAACTATGGCTACACCTTC. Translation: CASSPRRDRVNYGYTF.

CDR3 protein: CASSLGWGGSFEETQYF. DNA for the CDR3: TGCGCCAGCAGCTTGGGGTGGGGCGGGAGTTTCGAAGAGACCCAGTACTTC. The chain is built from TRBV5-1 and TRBJ2-5; the match to TRBD2 covers 7 bases. The V gene end was trimmed by 0 bases and the J gene end by 3 bases; junction bases not matched to a gene: 11. Germline CDR1 is SGHRS and CDR2 is YFSETQ. This CDR3 is built from 17 residues.

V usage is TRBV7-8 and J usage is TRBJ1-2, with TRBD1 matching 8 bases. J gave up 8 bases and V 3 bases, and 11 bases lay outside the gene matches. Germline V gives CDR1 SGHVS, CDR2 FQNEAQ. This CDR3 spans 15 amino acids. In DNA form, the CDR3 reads TGTGCCAGCAGCTTTTTTACCGGGACAGGAGCAGGCTACACCTTC. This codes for CASSFFTGTGAGYTF.

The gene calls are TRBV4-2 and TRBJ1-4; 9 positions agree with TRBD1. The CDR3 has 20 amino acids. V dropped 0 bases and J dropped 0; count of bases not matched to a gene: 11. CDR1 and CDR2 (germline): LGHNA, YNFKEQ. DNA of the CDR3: TGTGCCAGCAGCCAAGAGGTGCAAGGACAGGGGACTTCAACTAATGAAAAACTGTTTTTT. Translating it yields CASSQEVQGQGTSTNEKLFF.

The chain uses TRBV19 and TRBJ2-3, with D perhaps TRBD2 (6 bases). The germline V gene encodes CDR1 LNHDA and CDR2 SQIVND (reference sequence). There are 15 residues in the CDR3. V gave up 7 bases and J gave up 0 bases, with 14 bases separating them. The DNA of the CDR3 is TGTGCCAGTACCTTTAGCGGTGCTAGCACAGATACGCAGTATTTT. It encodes CASTFSGASTDTQYF.

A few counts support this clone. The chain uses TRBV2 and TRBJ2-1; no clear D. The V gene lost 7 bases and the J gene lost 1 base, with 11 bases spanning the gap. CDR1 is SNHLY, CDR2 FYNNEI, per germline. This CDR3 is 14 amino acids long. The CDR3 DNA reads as TGTGCCAGCATGATGGCTAGTTCCTACAATGAGCAGTTCTTC. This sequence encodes CASMMASSYNEQFF.

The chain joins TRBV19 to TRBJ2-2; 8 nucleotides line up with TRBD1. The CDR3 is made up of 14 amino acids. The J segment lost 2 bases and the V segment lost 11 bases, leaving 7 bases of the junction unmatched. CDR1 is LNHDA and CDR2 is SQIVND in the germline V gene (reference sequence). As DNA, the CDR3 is TGTGCCGTAACCGGGACAGGTAACACCGGGGAGCTGTTTTTT. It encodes CAVTGTGNTGELFF.

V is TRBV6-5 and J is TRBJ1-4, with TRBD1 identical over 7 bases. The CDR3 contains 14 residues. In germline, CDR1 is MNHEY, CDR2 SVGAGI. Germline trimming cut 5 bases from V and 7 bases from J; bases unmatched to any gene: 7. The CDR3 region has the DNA TGTGCCAGCAGTCGGGACAGCGTATTTGAAAAACTGTTTTTT. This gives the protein CASSRDSVFEKLFF.

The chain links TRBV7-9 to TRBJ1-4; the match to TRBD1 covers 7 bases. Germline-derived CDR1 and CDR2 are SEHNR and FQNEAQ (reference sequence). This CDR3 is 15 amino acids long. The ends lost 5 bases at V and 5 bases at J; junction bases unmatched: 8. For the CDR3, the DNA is TGTGCCAGCAGCCAATGGGACAGAGAAAATGAAAAACTGTTTTTT. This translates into CASSQWDRENEKLFF.

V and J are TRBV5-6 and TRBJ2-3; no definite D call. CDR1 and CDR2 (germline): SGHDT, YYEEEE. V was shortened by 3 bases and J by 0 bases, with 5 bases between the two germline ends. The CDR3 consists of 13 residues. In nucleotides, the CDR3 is TGTGCCAGCAGCTCCATTAGCACAGATACGCAGTATTTT. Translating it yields CASSSISTDTQYF.

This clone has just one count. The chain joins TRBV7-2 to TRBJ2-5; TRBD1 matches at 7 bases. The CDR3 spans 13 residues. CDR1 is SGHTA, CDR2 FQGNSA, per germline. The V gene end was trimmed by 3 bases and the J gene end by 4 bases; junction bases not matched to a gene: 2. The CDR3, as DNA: TGTGCCAGCAGCTTCGACAGGGCAGAGACCCAGTACTTC. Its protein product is CASSFDRAETQYF. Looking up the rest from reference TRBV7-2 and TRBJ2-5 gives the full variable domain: GAGVSQSPSNKVTEKGKDVELRCDPISGHTALYWYRQSLGQGLEFLIYFQGNSAPDKSGLPSDRFSAERTGGSVSTLTIQRTQQEDSAVYLCASSFDRAETQYFGPGTRLLVL.

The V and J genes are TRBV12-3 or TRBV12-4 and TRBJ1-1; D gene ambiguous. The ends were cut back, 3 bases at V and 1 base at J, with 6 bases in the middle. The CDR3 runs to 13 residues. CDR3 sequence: CASSFPGNTEAFF. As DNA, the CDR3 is TGTGCCAGCAGTTTTCCAGGGAACACTGAAGCTTTCTTT.

The CDR3 protein is CASSPLAGLTDTQYF. Here the CDR3 DNA reads TGTGCCAGCTCACCACTGGCGGGCCTCACAGATACGCAGTATTTT. V is TRBV18 and J is TRBJ2-3; TRBD2 might be the D (5 bases). Between the trimmed V and J ends, which lost 1 base and 2 bases, there was a span of 10 bases. CDR3 size: 15 residues. CDR1 is KGHSH, CDR2 LQKENI, per germline. Filled out from reference TRBV18 and TRBJ2-3, the complete variable domain reads NAGVMQNPRHLVRRRGQEARLRCSPMKGHSHVYWYRQLPEEGLKFMVYLQKENIIDESGMPKERFSAEFPKEGPSILRIQQVVRGDSAAYFCASSPLAGLTDTQYFGPGTRLTVL.

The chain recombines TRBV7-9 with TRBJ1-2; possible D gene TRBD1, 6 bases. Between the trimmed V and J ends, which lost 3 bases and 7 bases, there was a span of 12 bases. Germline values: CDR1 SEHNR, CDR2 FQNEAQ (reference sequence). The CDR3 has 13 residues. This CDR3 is CASSFYRESGYTF. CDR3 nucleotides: TGTGCCAGCAGCTTCTACAGGGAAAGTGGCTACACCTTC. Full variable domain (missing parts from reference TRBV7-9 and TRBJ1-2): DTGVSQNPRHKITKRGQNVTFRCDPISEHNRLYWYRQTLGQGPEFLTYFQNEAQLEKSRLLSDRFSAERPKGSFSTLEIQRTEQGDSAMYLCASSFYRESGYTFGSGTRLTVV.

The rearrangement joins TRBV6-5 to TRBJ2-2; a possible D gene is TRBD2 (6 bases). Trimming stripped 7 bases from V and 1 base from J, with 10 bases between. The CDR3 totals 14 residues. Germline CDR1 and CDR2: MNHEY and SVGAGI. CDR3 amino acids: CASKGGQNTGELFF. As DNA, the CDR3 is TGTGCCAGCAAGGGAGGCCAGAACACCGGGGAGCTGTTTTTT.